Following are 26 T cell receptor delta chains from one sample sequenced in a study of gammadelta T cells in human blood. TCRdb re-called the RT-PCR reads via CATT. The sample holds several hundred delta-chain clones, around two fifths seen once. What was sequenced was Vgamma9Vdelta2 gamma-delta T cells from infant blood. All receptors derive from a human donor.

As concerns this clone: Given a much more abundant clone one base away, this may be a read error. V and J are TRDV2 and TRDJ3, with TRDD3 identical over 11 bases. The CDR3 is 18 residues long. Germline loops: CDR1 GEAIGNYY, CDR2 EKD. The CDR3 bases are TGTGCCGGTGACACCACTGGGGGATACTCCTGGGACACCCGACAGATGTTTTTC. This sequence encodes CAGDTTGGYSWDTRQMFF.

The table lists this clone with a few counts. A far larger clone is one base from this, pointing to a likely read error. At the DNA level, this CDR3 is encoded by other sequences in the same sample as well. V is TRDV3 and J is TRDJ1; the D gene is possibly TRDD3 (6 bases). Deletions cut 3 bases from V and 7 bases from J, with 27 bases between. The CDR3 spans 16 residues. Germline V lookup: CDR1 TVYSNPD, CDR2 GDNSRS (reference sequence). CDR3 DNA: TGTGCCTTCCACACGGGCCGCTGGGGCCCCCCGGCTAAACTCATCTTT. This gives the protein CAFHTGRWGPPAKLIF.

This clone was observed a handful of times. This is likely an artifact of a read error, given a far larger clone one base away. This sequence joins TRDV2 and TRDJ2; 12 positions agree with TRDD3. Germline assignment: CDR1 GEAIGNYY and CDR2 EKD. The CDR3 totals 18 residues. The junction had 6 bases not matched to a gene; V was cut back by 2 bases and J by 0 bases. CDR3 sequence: CACDNLGDTGALTAQLFF. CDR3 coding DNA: TGTGCCTGTGACAACCTGGGGGATACGGGAGCTTTGACAGCACAACTCTTCTTT.

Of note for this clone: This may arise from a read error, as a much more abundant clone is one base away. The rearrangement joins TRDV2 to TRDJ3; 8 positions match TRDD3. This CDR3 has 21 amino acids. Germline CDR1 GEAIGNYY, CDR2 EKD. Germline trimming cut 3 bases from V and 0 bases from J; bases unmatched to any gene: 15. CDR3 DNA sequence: TGTGCCTGTGACTTTATACTGGGGGCCATCCCTAGCTCCTGGGACACCCGACAGATGTTTTTC. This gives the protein CACDFILGAIPSSWDTRQMFF.

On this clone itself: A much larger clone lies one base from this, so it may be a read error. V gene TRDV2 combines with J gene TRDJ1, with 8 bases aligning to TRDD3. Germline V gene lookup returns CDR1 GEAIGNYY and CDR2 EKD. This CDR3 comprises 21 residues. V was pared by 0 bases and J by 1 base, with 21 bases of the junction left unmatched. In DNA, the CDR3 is TGTGCCTGTGACACCAGGCCATGGGACCTACCCTGGGGGAGAGCCACCGATAAACTCATCTTT. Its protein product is CACDTRPWDLPWGRATDKLIF.

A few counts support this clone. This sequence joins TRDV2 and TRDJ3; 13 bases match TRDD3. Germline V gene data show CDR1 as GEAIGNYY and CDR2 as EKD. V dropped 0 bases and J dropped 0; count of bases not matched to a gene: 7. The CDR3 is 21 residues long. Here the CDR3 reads CACDTVLGDTPSSWDTRQMFF. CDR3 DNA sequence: TGTGCCTGTGACACCGTACTGGGGGATACGCCCAGCTCCTGGGACACCCGACAGATGTTTTTC.

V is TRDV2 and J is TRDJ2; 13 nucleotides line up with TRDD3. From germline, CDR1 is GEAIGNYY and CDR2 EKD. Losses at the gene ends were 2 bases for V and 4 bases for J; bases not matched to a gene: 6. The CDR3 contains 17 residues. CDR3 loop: CACDIVLGDTRTAQLFF. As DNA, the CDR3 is TGTGCCTGTGACATCGTACTGGGGGATACGCGGACAGCACAACTCTTCTTT.

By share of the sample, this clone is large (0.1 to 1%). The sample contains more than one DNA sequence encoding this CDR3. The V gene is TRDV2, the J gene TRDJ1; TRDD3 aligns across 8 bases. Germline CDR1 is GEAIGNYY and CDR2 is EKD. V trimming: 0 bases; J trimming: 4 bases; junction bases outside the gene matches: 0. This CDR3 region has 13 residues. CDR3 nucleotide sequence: TGTGCCTGTGACACCTGGGGGATCGATAAACTCATCTTT. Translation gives CACDTWGIDKLIF.

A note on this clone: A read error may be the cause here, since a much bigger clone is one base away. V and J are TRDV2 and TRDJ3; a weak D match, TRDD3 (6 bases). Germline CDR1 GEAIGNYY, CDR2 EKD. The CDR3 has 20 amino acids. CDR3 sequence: CAGDTWGASTSSWDTRQMFF. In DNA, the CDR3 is TGTGCCGGTGACACTTGGGGGGCCTCTACTAGCTCCTGGGACACCCGACAGATGTTTTTC.

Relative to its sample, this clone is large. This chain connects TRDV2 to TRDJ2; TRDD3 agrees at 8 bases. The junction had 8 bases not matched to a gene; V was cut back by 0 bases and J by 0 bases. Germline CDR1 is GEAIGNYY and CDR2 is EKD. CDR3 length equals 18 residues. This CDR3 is CACDTVGDTKALTAQLFF. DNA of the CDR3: TGTGCCTGTGACACCGTCGGGGATACAAAGGCTTTGACAGCACAACTCTTCTTT.

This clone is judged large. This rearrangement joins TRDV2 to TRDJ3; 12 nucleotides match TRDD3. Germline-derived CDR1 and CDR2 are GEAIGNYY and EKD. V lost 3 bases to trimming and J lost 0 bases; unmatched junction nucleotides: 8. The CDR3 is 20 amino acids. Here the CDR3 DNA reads TGTGCCTGTGACCGTACTGGGGGATACCCTAGCTCCTGGGACACCCGACAGATGTTTTTC. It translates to CACDRTGGYPSSWDTRQMFF.

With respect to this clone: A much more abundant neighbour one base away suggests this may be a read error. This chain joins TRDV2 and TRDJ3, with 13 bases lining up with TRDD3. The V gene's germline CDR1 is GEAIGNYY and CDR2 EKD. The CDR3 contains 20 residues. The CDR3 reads CACDLVLGDTSSWATRQMFF. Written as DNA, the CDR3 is TGTGCCTGTGATCTTGTACTGGGGGATACGAGCTCCTGGGCCACCCGACAGATGTTTTTC.

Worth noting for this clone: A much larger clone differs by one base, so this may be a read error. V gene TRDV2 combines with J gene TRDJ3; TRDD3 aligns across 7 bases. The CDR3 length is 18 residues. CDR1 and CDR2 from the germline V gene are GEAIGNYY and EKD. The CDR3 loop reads CAGDSTGDPSWDTRQMFF. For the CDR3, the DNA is TGTGCCGGTGACTCCACTGGGGACCCCTCCTGGGACACCCGACAGATGTTTTTC.

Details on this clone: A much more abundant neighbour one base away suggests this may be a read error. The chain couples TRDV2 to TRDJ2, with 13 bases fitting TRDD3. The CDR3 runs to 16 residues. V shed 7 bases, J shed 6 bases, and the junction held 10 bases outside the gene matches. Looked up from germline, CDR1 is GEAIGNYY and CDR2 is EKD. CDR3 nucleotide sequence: TGTGCCTGGCCCTCGTACTGGGGGATACGTTCAGCACAACTCTTCTTT. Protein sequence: CAWPSYWGIRSAQLFF.

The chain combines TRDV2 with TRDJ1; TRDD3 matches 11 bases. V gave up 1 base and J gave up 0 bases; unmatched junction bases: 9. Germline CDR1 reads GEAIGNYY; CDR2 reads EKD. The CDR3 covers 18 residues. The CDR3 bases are TGTGCCTGTGACACGTTCCCTGTACTGGGGGATAACACCGATAAACTCATCTTT. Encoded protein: CACDTFPVLGDNTDKLIF.

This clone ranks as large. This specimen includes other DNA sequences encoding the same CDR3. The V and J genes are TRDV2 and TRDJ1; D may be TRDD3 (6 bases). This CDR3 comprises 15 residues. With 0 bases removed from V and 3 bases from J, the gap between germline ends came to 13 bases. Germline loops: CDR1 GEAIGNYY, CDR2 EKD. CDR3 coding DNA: TGTGCCTGTGACACCTGGGGGCCCTCAGCCGATAAACTCATCTTT. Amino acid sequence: CACDTWGPSADKLIF.

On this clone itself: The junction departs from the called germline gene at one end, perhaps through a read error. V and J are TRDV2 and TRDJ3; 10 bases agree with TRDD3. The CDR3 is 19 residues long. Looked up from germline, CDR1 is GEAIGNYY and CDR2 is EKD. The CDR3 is CAFDPILGDPTWDTRQMFF. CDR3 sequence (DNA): TGTGCCTTTGACCCCATACTGGGGGATCCGACCTGGGACACCCGACAGATGTTTTTC.

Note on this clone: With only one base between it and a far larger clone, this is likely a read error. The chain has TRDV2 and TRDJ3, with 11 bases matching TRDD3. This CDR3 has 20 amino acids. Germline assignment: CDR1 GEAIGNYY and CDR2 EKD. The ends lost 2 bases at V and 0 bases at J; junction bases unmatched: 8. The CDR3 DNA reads TGTGCCTGTGACATACTGGGGGATAAGGGCAACTCCTGGGACACCCGACAGATGTTTTTC. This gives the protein CACDILGDKGNSWDTRQMFF.

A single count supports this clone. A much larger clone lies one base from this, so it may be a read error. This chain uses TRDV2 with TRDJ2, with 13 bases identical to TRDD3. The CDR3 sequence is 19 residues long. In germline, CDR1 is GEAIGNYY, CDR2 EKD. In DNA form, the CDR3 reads TGTGCCTGTGACACGTACTGGGGGATACGCCTTCGTTTGATAGCACAACTCTTCTTT. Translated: CACDTYWGIRLRLIAQLFF.

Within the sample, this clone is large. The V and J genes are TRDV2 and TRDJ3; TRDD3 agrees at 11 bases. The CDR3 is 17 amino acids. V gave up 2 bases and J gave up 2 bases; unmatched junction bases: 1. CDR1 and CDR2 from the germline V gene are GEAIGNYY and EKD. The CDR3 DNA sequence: TGTGCCTGTGACATACTGGGGGATACCTGGGACACCCGACAGATGTTTTTC. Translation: CACDILGDTWDTRQMFF.

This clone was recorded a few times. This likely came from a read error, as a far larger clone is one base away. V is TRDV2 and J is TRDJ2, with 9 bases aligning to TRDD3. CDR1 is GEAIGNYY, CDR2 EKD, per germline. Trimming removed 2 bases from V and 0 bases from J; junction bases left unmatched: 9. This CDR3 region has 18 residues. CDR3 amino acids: CACDNYWGDTALTAQLFF. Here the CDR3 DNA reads TGTGCCTGTGACAACTACTGGGGGGATACAGCTTTGACAGCACAACTCTTCTTT.

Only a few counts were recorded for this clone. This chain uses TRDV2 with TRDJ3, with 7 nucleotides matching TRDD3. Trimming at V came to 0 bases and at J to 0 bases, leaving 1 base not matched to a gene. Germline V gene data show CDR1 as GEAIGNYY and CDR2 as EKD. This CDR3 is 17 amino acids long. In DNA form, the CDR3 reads TGTGCCTGTGACACCTGGGGGAGCTCCTGGGACACCCGACAGATGTTTTTC. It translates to CACDTWGSSWDTRQMFF.

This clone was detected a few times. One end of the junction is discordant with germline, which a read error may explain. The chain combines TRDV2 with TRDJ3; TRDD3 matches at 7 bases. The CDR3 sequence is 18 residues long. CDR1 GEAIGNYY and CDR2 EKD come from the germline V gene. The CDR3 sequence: CAGDTVWGSSWDTRQMFF. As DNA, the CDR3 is TGTGCCGGTGACACCGTTTGGGGGAGCTCCTGGGACACCCGACAGATGTTTTTC.

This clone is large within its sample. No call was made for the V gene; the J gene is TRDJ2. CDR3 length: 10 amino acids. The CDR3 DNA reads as TGTAGTGCTTTGACAGCACAACTCTTCTTT. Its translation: CSALTAQLFF.

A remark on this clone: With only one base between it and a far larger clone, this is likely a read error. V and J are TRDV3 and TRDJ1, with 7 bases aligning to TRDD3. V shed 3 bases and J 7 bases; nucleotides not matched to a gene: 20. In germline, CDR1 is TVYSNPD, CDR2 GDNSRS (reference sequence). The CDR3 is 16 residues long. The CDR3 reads CAFLTGRWGPPAKLIF. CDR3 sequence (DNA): TGTGCCTTCCTCACGGGCCGCTGGGGGCCCCCGGCTAAACTCATCTTT.

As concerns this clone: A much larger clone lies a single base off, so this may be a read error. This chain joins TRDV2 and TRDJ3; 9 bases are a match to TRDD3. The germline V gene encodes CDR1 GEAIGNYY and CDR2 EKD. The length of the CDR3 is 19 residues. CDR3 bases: TGTGCCTGTGACATCCTACTGGGGGACGGCTCCGGGGACACCCGACAGATGTTTTTC. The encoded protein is CACDILLGDGSGDTRQMFF.